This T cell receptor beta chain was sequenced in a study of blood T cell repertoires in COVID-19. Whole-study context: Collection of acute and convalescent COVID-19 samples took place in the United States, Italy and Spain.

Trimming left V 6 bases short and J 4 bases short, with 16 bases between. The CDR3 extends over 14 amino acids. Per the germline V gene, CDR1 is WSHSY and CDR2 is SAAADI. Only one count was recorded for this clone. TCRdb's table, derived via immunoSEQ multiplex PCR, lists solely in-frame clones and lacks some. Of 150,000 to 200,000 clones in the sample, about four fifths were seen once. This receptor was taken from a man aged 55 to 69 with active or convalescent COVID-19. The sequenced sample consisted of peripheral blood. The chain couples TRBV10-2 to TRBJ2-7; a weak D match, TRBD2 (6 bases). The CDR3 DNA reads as TGCGCCAGCAGCGAGACTAGGGCCGGGTACGAGCAGTACTTC. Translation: CASSETRAGYEQYF.